These 9 T cell receptor beta chains originate from one sample sequenced in a study of blood T cell repertoires in COVID-19. The protocol was immunoSEQ multiplex PCR, while the TCRdb copy is restricted to in-frame clones and leaves out a portion. Of 150,000 to 200,000 clones listed, around four fifths are singletons. The sequenced sample was PBMCs or T cells enriched from blood (not recorded which). These receptors were obtained from a man aged 70-80 years who had been exposed to COVID-19.

The V gene is TRBV4-3, the J gene TRBJ2-1, with D unclear. Germline V gene data show CDR1 as LGHNA and CDR2 as YSLEER. The CDR3 runs to 16 residues. V was cut by 2 bases and J by 0 bases, with 11 bases left in between. As DNA, the CDR3 is TGCGCCAGCAGCCAAAACAGCCAGAGCTCCTACAATGAGCAGTTCTTC. This gives the protein CASSQNSQSSYNEQFF.

This chain links TRBV19 with TRBJ2-1; tentatively, D is TRBD2 (6 bases). Deletions cut 5 bases from V and 3 bases from J, with 14 bases between. The CDR3 is 15 amino acids. CDR1 LNHDA and CDR2 SQIVND come from the germline V gene (reference sequence). This CDR3 is CASSPGGLDYNEQFF. CDR3 bases: TGTGCCAGTAGTCCCGGGGGACTGGACTACAATGAGCAGTTCTTC.

The V and J genes are TRBV6-5 and TRBJ1-3, with TRBD1 as a possible D gene (5 bases). Germline CDR1 MNHEY, CDR2 SVGAGI. This CDR3 spans 16 amino acids. The V end was cut by 0 bases, the J end by 4 bases, with 13 bases between. CDR3 region: CASSYSHQGAGNTIYF. CDR3 DNA: TGTGCCAGCAGTTACTCCCATCAAGGGGCAGGAAACACCATATATTTT.

A single count supports this clone. The rearrangement joins TRBV19 to TRBJ1-1, with a tentative D call TRBD1 (6 bases). Trimming took off 0 bases at V and 5 bases at J, with 13 bases between the two ends. The length of the CDR3 is 15 residues. The germline V gene has CDR1 LNHDA and CDR2 SQIVND (reference sequence). This CDR3 is CASSIDRGARTEAFF. CDR3 sequence (DNA): TGTGCCAGTAGTATAGATCGGGGGGCGCGGACTGAAGCTTTCTTT.

V and J are TRBV7-2 and TRBJ1-2, with 9 bases aligning to TRBD1. The CDR3 contains 16 residues. The V gene end was trimmed by 1 base and the J gene end by 7 bases; junction bases not matched to a gene: 10. CDR1 and CDR2 (germline): SGHTA, FQGNSA. DNA of the CDR3: TGTGCCAGCAGCTTAGGCCGGACAGGGGTGAAAGGTGGCTACACCTTC. Protein product: CASSLGRTGVKGGYTF.

The rearrangement links TRBV6-5 to TRBJ2-7; the match to TRBD2 covers 11 bases. Germline V lookup: CDR1 MNHEY, CDR2 SVGAGI. Trimming removed 5 bases from V and 5 bases from J; junction bases left unmatched: 8. The CDR3 spans 15 residues. CDR3 DNA sequence: TGTGCCAGCAGTCTAACTAGCGGGAGTTTCAACGAGCAGTACTTC. Translation gives CASSLTSGSFNEQYF.

This chain links TRBV28 with TRBJ1-1; 7 positions match TRBD1. Germline V gene data show CDR1 as MDHEN and CDR2 as SYDVKM. There are 14 residues in the CDR3. Unmatched junction bases numbered 9, after V lost 7 bases and J lost 4 bases. The CDR3 DNA is TGTGCCAGCACCTCCGGACAGGCCTCCACTGAAGCTTTCTTT. This encodes CASTSGQASTEAFF.

This chain links TRBV18 with TRBJ1-6; 11 nucleotides agree with TRBD1. Trimming removed 3 bases from V and 7 bases from J; junction bases left unmatched: 5. Germline CDR1 is KGHSH and CDR2 is LQKENI. The CDR3 is 16 residues long. In DNA form, the CDR3 reads TGTGCCAGCTCACCCGGACAGGGGGCGAGGAATTCACCCCTCCACTTT. Translating it yields CASSPGQGARNSPLHF.

The chain combines TRBV29-1 with TRBJ2-2, with 9 bases lining up with TRBD1. The CDR3 sequence is 15 residues long. Per the germline V gene, CDR1 is SQVTM and CDR2 is ANQGSEA. The CDR3 nucleotides read TGCACCTTACCACCGGGACAGGGAGACACCGGGGAGCTGTTTTTT. Residues: CTLPPGQGDTGELFF.